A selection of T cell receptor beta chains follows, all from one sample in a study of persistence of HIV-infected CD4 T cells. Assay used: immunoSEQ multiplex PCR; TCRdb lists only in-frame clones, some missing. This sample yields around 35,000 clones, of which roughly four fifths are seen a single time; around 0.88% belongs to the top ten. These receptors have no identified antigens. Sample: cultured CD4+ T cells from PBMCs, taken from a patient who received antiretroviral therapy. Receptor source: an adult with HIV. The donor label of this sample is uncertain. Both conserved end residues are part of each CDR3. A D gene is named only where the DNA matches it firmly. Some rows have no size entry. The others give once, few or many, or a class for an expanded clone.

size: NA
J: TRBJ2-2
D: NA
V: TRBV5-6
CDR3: CASSSRSDSGSGELFF
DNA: TGTGCCAGCAGCTCCCGAAGTGACAGTGGGAGCGGGGAGCTGTTTTTT

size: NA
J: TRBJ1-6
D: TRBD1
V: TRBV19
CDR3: CASSGYRGPYNSPLHF
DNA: TGTGCCAGTAGTGGATACAGGGGGCCCTATAATTCACCCCTCCACTTT

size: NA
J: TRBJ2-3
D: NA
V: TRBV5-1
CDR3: CASIPGYSTDTQYF
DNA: TGCGCCAGCATCCCCGGGTATAGCACAGATACGCAGTATTTT

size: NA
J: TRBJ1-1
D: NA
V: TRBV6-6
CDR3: CASTRSGNTEAFF
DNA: TGTGCCAGCACTAGGTCGGGCAACACTGAAGCTTTCTTT

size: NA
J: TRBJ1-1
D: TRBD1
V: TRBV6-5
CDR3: CASRILLTGFTEAFF
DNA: TGTGCCAGCAGAATATTACTGACAGGGTTCACTGAAGCTTTCTTT

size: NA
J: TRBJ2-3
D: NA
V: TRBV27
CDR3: CASREQADLSGYF
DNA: TGTGCCAGCAGAGAGCAGGCCGATCTTTCGGGGTATTTT

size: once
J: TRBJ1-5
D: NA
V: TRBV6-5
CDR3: CASYGLADSNQPQHF
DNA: TGTGCCAGCTATGGGCTAGCAGATAGCAATCAGCCCCAGCATTTT

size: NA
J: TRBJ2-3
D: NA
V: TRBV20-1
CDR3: CSASKANTQYF
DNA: TGCAGTGCCAGTAAGGCGAATACGCAGTATTTT

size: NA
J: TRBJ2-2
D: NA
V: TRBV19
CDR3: CASSGGAFDTGELFF
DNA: TGTGCCAGTAGTGGGGGCGCCTTTGACACCGGGGAGCTGTTTTTT

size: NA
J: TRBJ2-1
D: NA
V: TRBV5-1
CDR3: CASSEGLGSYNEQFF
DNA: TGCGCCAGCAGCGAGGGACTCGGGTCCTACAATGAGCAGTTCTTC

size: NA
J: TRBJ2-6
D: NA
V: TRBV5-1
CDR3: CASSLEPPTPGANVLTF
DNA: TGCGCCAGCAGCTTGGAGCCACCGACCCCTGGGGCCAACGTCCTGACTTTC

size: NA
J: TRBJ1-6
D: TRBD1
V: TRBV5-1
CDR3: CASTLTGNSPLHF
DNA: TGCGCCAGCACATTGACAGGGAATTCACCCCTCCACTTT

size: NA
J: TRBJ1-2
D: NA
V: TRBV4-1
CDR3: CASSQTVIETGKGYTF
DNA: TGCGCCAGCAGCCAGACAGTGATCGAGACAGGCAAGGGCTACACCTTC

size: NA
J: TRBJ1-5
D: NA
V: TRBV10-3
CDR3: CAIRAGGQGQPQHF
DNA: TGTGCCATCAGAGCCGGGGGTCAAGGTCAGCCCCAGCATTTT

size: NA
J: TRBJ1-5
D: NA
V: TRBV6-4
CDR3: CASSEIFSNQPQHF
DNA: TGTGCCAGCAGTGAGATATTCAGCAATCAGCCCCAGCATTTT

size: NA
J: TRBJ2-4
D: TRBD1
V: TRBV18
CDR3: CASSPGTGAGAKNIQYF
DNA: TGTGCCAGCTCACCAGGGACAGGGGCCGGCGCCAAAAACATTCAGTACTTC

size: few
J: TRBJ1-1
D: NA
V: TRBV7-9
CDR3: CASSQGQTSMNTEAFF
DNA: TGTGCCAGCAGCCAAGGACAGACATCCATGAACACTGAAGCTTTCTTT

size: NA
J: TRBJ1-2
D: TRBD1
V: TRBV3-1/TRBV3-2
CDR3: CASSRGLGQGLNYGYTF
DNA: TGTGCCAGCAGCCGAGGACTCGGACAGGGACTAAACTATGGCTACACCTTC

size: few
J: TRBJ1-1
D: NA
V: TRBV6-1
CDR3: CASSEWFNTEAFF
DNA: TGTGCCAGCAGTGAGTGGTTCAACACTGAAGCTTTCTTT

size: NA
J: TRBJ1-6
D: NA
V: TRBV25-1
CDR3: CASKGQGYNSPLHF
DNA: TGTGCCAGCAAAGGGCAGGGTTATAATTCACCCCTCCACTTT

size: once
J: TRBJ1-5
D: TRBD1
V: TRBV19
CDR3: CASSSRQGDNQPQHF
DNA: TGTGCCAGTAGTTCCCGACAGGGAGACAATCAGCCCCAGCATTTT

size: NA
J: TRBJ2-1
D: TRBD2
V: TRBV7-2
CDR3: CASSLLRGGYNEQFF
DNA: TGTGCCAGCAGCCTACTGCGCGGGGGGTACAATGAGCAGTTCTTC

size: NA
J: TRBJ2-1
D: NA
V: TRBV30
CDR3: CAWSGPGRNNEQFF
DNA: TGTGCCTGGAGTGGTCCAGGGAGAAACAATGAGCAGTTCTTC

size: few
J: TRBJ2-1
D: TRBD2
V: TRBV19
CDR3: CASSDSGLYNEQFF
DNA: TGTGCCAGTAGCGATAGCGGGCTCTACAATGAGCAGTTCTTC

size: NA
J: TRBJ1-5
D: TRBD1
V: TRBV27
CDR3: CASSPRQGRNQPQHF
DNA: TGTGCCAGCAGTCCCCGACAGGGACGCAATCAGCCCCAGCATTTT

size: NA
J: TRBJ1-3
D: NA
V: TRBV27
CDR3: CASSLYGGNTIYF
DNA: TGTGCCAGCAGTTTATACGGGGGAAACACCATATATTTT

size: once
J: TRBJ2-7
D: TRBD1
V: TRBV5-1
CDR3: CASTRDRGAEQYF
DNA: TGCGCCAGCACCCGGGACAGGGGGGCCGAGCAGTACTTC

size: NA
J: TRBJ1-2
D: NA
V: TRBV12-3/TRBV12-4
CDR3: CASSFGARGYTF
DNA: TGTGCCAGCAGTTTCGGGGCAAGGGGCTACACCTTC

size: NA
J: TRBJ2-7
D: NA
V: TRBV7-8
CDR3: CASSRTRNRDLPYEQYF
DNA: TGTGCCAGCAGCCGAACCCGAAACCGGGACCTTCCCTACGAGCAGTACTTC

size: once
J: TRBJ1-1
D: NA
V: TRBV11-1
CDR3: CASSLAPRGSNTEAFF
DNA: TGTGCCAGCAGCTTAGCCCCGAGAGGATCGAACACTGAAGCTTTCTTT

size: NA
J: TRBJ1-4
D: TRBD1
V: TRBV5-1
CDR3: CASSRSGTDNEKLFF
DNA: TGCGCCAGCAGCAGATCCGGGACAGATAATGAAAAACTGTTTTTT

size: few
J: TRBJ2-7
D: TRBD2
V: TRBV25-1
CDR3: CASSYSGGRYEQYF
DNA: TGTGCCAGCAGTTACAGCGGGGGGAGGTACGAGCAGTACTTC

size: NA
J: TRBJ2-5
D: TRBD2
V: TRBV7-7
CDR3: CASSPGTSGMETQYF
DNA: TGTGCCAGCAGCCCTGGGACTAGCGGTATGGAGACCCAGTACTTC

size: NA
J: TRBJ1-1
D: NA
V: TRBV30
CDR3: CASLVALNTEAFF
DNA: TGTGCCTCACTCGTAGCCCTGAACACTGAAGCTTTCTTT

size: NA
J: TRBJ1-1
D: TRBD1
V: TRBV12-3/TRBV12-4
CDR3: CASSKGAQTEAFF
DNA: TGTGCCAGCAGCAAGGGGGCGCAGACTGAAGCTTTCTTT

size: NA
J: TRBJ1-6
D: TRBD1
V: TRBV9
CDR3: CASSATGANSPLHF
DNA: TGTGCCAGCAGCGCCACAGGGGCGAATTCACCCCTCCACTTT

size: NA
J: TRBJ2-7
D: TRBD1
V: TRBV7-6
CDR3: CASSSLQGNGYEQYF
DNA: TGTGCCAGCAGCTCTTTACAGGGGAACGGCTACGAGCAGTACTTC

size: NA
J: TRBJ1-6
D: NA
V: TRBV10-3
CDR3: CAISAGAENSPLHF
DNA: TGTGCCATCAGTGCAGGGGCGGAAAATTCACCCCTCCACTTT

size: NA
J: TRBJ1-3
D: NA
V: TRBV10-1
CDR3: CASSDPGHPSGNTIYF
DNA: TGCGCCAGCAGTGACCCGGGACACCCCTCTGGAAACACCATATATTTT

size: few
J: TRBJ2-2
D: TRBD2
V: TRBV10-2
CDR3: CASSGWRGSSTGELFF
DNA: TGCGCCAGCAGTGGGTGGCGGGGGTCCAGCACCGGGGAGCTGTTTTTT

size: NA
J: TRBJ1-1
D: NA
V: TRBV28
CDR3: CASSLGGMNTEAFF
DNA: TGTGCCAGCAGTTTGGGCGGCATGAACACTGAAGCTTTCTTT